The present TCR beta chain was sequenced within a study of T-cell memory formation after mild COVID-19. On the study more broadly: TCR clusters were mostly donor specific.

Whole-study results and caveats: From day 15 to 85, contracting clones were balanced between CD4 and CD8, whereas later expanders leaned toward CD4+.

MiXCR, applied by TCRdb to the 5' RACE reads, yields one record per CDR3 protein. The sample holds roughly 170,000 distinct CDR3 sequences, about 18% seen once. This clonotype was seen only once. Its antigen remains unknown. The clonotype was recovered from a man aged 18-30 years who had mild COVID-19 (a few samples of this study predate the infection). Cell type and time point are not known. The source material was PBMCs or a T cell subset sorted from them (not recorded which).

The CDR3 protein is CASSPARLGNTEAFF. DNA for the CDR3: TGTGCCAGCTCACCAGCCAGGCTTGGGAACACTGAAGCTTTCTTT. The V and J genes are TRBV18 and TRBJ1-1, with D unresolved. Germline CDR1 and CDR2: KGHSH and LQKENI. Trimming pared 2 bases from V and 1 base from J, leaving 11 bases between. The CDR3 is 15 residues long.